This T cell receptor beta chain was sequenced during a study of identical twins. On this clonotype: Its specificity is not known.

TCRdb processed the 5' RACE reads anew with MiXCR; each CDR3 protein has one entry. This table has hundreds of thousands of distinct CDR3 sequences, 18% appearing once. Findings of the study overall: Researchers reported weaker excess twin sharing in beta out-of-frame sequences.

In addition, the sample was reused for a study of T cells expressing NK-cell markers.

This TCR derives from a woman under 30 in good health. Sequences were obtained from PBMCs.

The CDR3 reads CAGTINSGYEQYF. The CDR3 region has the DNA TGTGCCGGGACCATCAATAGCGGGTACGAGCAGTACTTC. J is TRBJ2-7 and V is TRBV21-1; TRBD2 was called by the table and not checked on the DNA. TRBV21-1 is assigned pseudogene status. The CDR3 runs 13 residues.